The 30 T cell receptor beta chains in this list originate from one sample, sequenced in a study of T cell clonotyping in hematopoietic cell transplantation. This table comes from immunoSEQ multiplex PCR, and its TCRdb copy is limited to in-frame clones, with some not included. In the table there are about 36,000 clones, 88% of which are singletons. The sequencing sample was made of peripheral blood mononuclear cells. The receptors stem from a woman in her thirties or forties in good health. Some clones in this sample may be carry-over from other donors' samples.

This clone is classed as medium-sized. The rearrangement links TRBV20-1 to TRBJ2-1, with 8 positions matching TRBD1. There are 11 residues in the CDR3. V shed 8 bases, J shed 7 bases, and the junction held 4 bases outside the gene matches. Germline CDR1 DFQATT, CDR2 SNEGSKA (reference sequence). The CDR3 DNA reads TGCAGTTTCACAGGGGGAAATGAGCAGTTCTTC. This gives the protein CSFTGGNEQFF.

Written as DNA, the CDR3 is TGCGCCAGCAGACTGCTAGCGGGAGGGTCCACAGATACGCAGTATTTT. Encoded protein: CASRLLAGGSTDTQYF. The V call is TRBV5-1, the J call TRBJ2-3; 12 bases align to TRBD2. Trimming took 5 bases from V and 2 from J; bases not matched to a gene: 6. The CDR3 extends over 16 amino acids. Germline CDR1 reads SGHRS; CDR2 reads YFSETQ. Full variable domain (missing parts from reference TRBV5-1 and TRBJ2-3): KAGVTQTPRYLIKTRGQQVTLSCSPISGHRSVSWYQQTPGQGLQFLFEYFSETQRNKGNFPGRFSGRQFSNSRSEMNVSTLELGDSALYLCASRLLAGGSTDTQYFGPGTRLTVL.

The chain employs TRBV7-3 and TRBJ1-1, with a possible D match to TRBD1 (5 bases). The germline V and J ends were trimmed by 5 bases and 1 base, with 8 bases remaining between them. CDR3 length: 13 amino acids. The germline V gene has CDR1 SGHTA and CDR2 FQGTGA. CDR3 nucleotides: TGTGCCAGCAGCCCGACAGCGAACACTGAAGCTTTCTTT. The encoded protein is CASSPTANTEAFF.

This clone was counted a single time. This rearrangement joins TRBV6-1 to TRBJ1-5, with D possibly matching TRBD1 (6 bases). The CDR3 spans 16 residues. The V gene lost 0 bases and the J gene lost 3 bases, with 12 bases spanning the gap. CDR1 is MNHNS, CDR2 SASEGT, per germline. In nucleotides, the CDR3 is TGTGCCAGCAGTGAAGCAGGGGGGGGAGACAATCAGCCCCAGCATTTT. Amino acid sequence: CASSEAGGGDNQPQHF.

V usage is TRBV5-6 and J usage is TRBJ1-1, with D unclear. There are 14 residues in the CDR3. From germline, CDR1 is SGHDT and CDR2 YYEEEE. Trimming took off 1 base at V and 2 bases at J, with 9 bases between the two ends. CDR3 DNA sequence: TGTGCCAGCAGCTTGCCTGCCGATAACACTGAAGCTTTCTTT. It yields the protein CASSLPADNTEAFF.

The chain combines TRBV5-5 with TRBJ2-7; a weak D match, TRBD1 (6 bases). Germline V lookup: CDR1 SGHKS, CDR2 YYEKEE (reference sequence). The CDR3 has 16 residues. V was clipped by 4 bases and J by 0 bases, with 17 bases between them. CDR3 coding DNA: TGTGCCAGCAGCGACCTCCGGACAGCGAGCTCCTACGAGCAGTACTTC. Encoded protein: CASSDLRTASSYEQYF.

This chain joins TRBV4-2 and TRBJ1-2, with D unresolved. With 2 bases removed from V and 8 bases from J, the gap between germline ends came to 21 bases. Germline CDR1 is LGHNA and CDR2 is YNFKEQ. This CDR3 is built from 16 residues. The CDR3 loop is CASSQNSRQPPRGYTF. The CDR3 DNA sequence: TGTGCCAGCAGCCAAAACTCTCGGCAGCCCCCTAGGGGCTACACCTTC.

The V and J genes are TRBV30 and TRBJ2-5; a possible D gene is TRBD1 (7 bases). Germline lookup yields CDR1 GTSNPN and CDR2 SVGIG (reference sequence). V was cut by 2 bases and J by 2 bases, with 12 bases left in between. CDR3 length: 14 residues. CDR3 DNA sequence: TGTGCCTGGAGTCACAGGGGAGGTCAAGAGACCCAGTACTTC. Its translation: CAWSHRGGQETQYF.

The V call is TRBV28, the J call TRBJ2-2; 12 nucleotides match TRBD2. V shed 6 bases, J shed 4 bases, and the junction held 3 bases outside the gene matches. There are 15 residues in the CDR3. Per the germline V gene, CDR1 is MDHEN and CDR2 is SYDVKM. The CDR3: CASSLLAGGTGELFF. The CDR3 coding sequence is TGTGCCAGCAGCCTACTAGCGGGAGGCACCGGGGAGCTGTTTTTT.

The sample holds one count of this clone. The J gene is TRBJ1-1, the V gene TRBV5-1; 10 positions agree with TRBD1. The junction had 5 bases not matched to a gene; V was cut back by 1 base and J by 8 bases. CDR1 SGHRS and CDR2 YFSETQ come from the germline V gene. The CDR3 spans 14 residues. CDR3 region: CASSLSGTGDEAFF. The CDR3 DNA is TGCGCCAGCAGCTTGTCCGGGACAGGGGACGAAGCTTTCTTT.

The V call is TRBV14, the J call TRBJ1-1; D gene ambiguous. The CDR3 extends over 11 amino acids. Per germline, CDR1 SGHDN and CDR2 FVKESK. V gave up 10 bases and J gave up 3 bases, with 9 bases separating them. The CDR3 here is CATRLYTEAFF. CDR3 bases: TGTGCCACCCGATTATACACTGAAGCTTTCTTT. The variable domain in full, with the rest retrieved from reference TRBV14 and TRBJ1-1, is EAGVTQFPSHSVIEKGQTVTLRCDPISGHDNLYWYRRVMGKEIKFLLHFVKESKQDESGMPNNRFLAERTGGTYSTLKVQPAELEDSGVYFCATRLYTEAFFGQGTRLTVV.

This chain links TRBV6-5 with TRBJ1-2, with a tentative D call TRBD1 (5 bases). The CDR3 covers 14 residues. Trimming cost V 4 bases and J 2 bases, with 11 bases left between them. Germline V gene data show CDR1 as MNHEY and CDR2 as SVGAGI. The DNA of the CDR3 is TGTGCCAGCAGTTCTTTTCGGGGCAACTATGGCTACACCTTC. Protein sequence: CASSSFRGNYGYTF.

In DNA, the CDR3 is TGCGCCAGCAGCCAAGAGGGGGTCAACAGGGGGAATCAGCCCCAGCATTTT. As protein: CASSQEGVNRGNQPQHF. J is TRBJ1-5 and V is TRBV4-1, with 8 bases aligning to TRBD1. The CDR3 totals 17 residues. J lost 4 bases, V lost 0 bases, and 8 bases had no gene match. CDR1 and CDR2 from the germline V gene are MGHRA and YSYEKL.

The rearrangement links TRBV25-1 to TRBJ1-1; D is uncertain. The CDR3 has 12 residues. From germline, CDR1 is MGHDK and CDR2 SYGVNS. V was pared by 5 bases and J by 9 bases, with 13 bases between. Here the CDR3 DNA reads TGTGCCAGCAGTTTGTTCAGTGGGCAAGCTTTCTTT. This translates into CASSLFSGQAFF. Based on the CDR3 plus reference TRBV25-1 and TRBJ1-1, the full variable domain is EADIYQTPRYLVIGTGKKITLECSQTMGHDKMYWYQQDPGMELHLIHYSYGVNSTEKGDLSSESTVSRIRTEHFPLTLESARPSHTSQYLCASSLFSGQAFFGQGTRLTVV.

This sequence joins TRBV19 and TRBJ1-3; D remains ambiguous. This CDR3 region has 13 residues. Trimming removed 7 bases at V and 4 bases at J, with 11 bases between. The germline V gene has CDR1 LNHDA and CDR2 SQIVND (reference sequence). CDR3 residues: CASTDFLGNTIYF. The CDR3, as DNA: TGTGCCAGTACCGACTTTTTAGGAAACACCATATATTTT.

The chain carries TRBV2 and TRBJ2-7; TRBD1 aligns across 10 bases. J lost 4 bases, V lost 8 bases, and 8 bases had no gene match. The CDR3 length is 14 residues. The germline gives CDR1 SNHLY, CDR2 FYNNEI. The CDR3 protein is CASREGDRGYEQYF. CDR3 in DNA: TGTGCCAGCCGGGAGGGGGACAGGGGATACGAGCAGTACTTC.

Regarding this clone: The junction departs from germline at one end; a sequencing error may be responsible. V and J are TRBV7-7 and TRBJ2-3; D is ambiguous. The CDR3 runs to 13 residues. Germline assignment: CDR1 SSHAT and CDR2 FNYEAQ (reference sequence). The CDR3 sequence is CASSLDPRDTQYF. The DNA for the CDR3 is TGTGCTAGCAGCTTAGACCCAAGGGATACGCAGTATTTT.

The gene calls are TRBV2 and TRBJ1-5; 7 nucleotides align to TRBD1. V lost 4 bases and J lost 6; bases outside the gene matches: 9. Germline values: CDR1 SNHLY, CDR2 FYNNEI. This CDR3 has 15 amino acids. The CDR3 region is CASSVVQGVTQPQHF. Here the CDR3 DNA reads TGTGCCAGCAGTGTTGTGCAGGGGGTCACTCAGCCCCAGCATTTT.

The chain links TRBV4-3 to TRBJ2-2, with 7 bases that match TRBD2. Germline V gives CDR1 LGHNA, CDR2 YSLEER. The CDR3 has 17 amino acids. V was clipped by 4 bases and J by 3 bases; unmatched bases: 11. Here the CDR3 reads CASSPRLGRPDTGELFF. For the CDR3, the DNA is TGCGCCAGCAGCCCAAGACTCGGGAGGCCCGACACCGGGGAGCTGTTTTTT.

The chain joins TRBV30 to TRBJ2-7; D remains ambiguous. Trimming removed 3 bases from V and 7 bases from J, with 10 bases in between. CDR3 length equals 11 residues. Per the germline V gene, CDR1 is GTSNPN and CDR2 is SVGIG (reference sequence). In nucleotides, the CDR3 is TGTGCCTGGAGGGATTTGCGAGAGCAGTACTTC. Amino acid sequence: CAWRDLREQYF.

The rearrangement uses TRBV6-5 and TRBJ2-5; 7 nucleotides agree with TRBD2. The junction had 4 bases not matched to a gene; V was cut back by 4 bases and J by 5 bases. The CDR3 contains 13 residues. CDR1 and CDR2 (germline): MNHEY, SVGAGI. Here the CDR3 DNA reads TGTGCCAGCAGTTCTCGGGGGGTGGAGACCCAGTACTTC. It is translated as CASSSRGVETQYF.

The chain recombines TRBV28 with TRBJ2-5; 8 nucleotides line up with TRBD2. The J segment lost 5 bases and the V segment lost 4 bases, leaving 6 bases of the junction unmatched. Germline V gene sequence: CDR1 MDHEN, CDR2 SYDVKM. The CDR3 runs to 14 residues. The CDR3 bases are TGTGCCAGCAGTTCCGCTAGCGGGCCGGAGACCCAGTACTTC. Amino acids: CASSSASGPETQYF. Full variable domain (outside the CDR3, taken from reference TRBV28 and TRBJ2-5): DVKVTQSSRYLVKRTGEKVFLECVQDMDHENMFWYRQDPGLGLRLIYFSYDVKMKEKGDIPEGYSVSREKKERFSLILESASTNQTSMYLCASSSASGPETQYFGPGTRLLVL.

The chain uses TRBV5-4 and TRBJ2-2, with TRBD2 matching over 7 bases. The length of the CDR3 is 15 residues. The germline CDR1 and CDR2 sequences are SGHNT and YYREEE (reference sequence). J was trimmed by 1 base and V by 2 bases; bases with no gene match: 2. The CDR3 spells CASSLSGGNTGELFF. DNA for the CDR3: TGTGCCAGCAGCTTATCGGGGGGGAACACCGGGGAGCTGTTTTTT. Full variable domain (missing parts from reference TRBV5-4 and TRBJ2-2): ETGVTQSPTHLIKTRGQQVTLRCSSQSGHNTVSWYQQALGQGPQFIFQYYREEENGRGNFPPRFSGLQFPNYSSELNVNALELDDSALYLCASSLSGGNTGELFFGEGSRLTVL.

The chain employs TRBV5-1 and TRBJ2-7; 13 bases fit TRBD2. Looked up from germline, CDR1 is SGHRS and CDR2 is YFSETQ. The CDR3 loop spans 14 amino acids. V shed 1 base, J shed 12 bases, and the junction held 7 bases outside the gene matches. CDR3 sequence (DNA): TGCGCCAGCAGCTTGACTAGCGGGAGGGCCGGTTGGTACTTC. This sequence encodes CASSLTSGRAGWYF.

V is TRBV5-1 and J is TRBJ1-2; 7 bases are a match to TRBD1. CDR1 is SGHRS, CDR2 YFSETQ, per germline. Losses at the gene ends were 6 bases for V and 4 bases for J; bases not matched to a gene: 15. This CDR3 has 16 amino acids. The CDR3 DNA reads TGCGCCAGCAACTTACGGACAGGCAGAGGAGCCTATGGCTACACCTTC. Protein: CASNLRTGRGAYGYTF.

The chain employs TRBV14 and TRBJ1-3; D gene uncertain. The length of the CDR3 is 17 residues. In germline, CDR1 is SGHDN, CDR2 FVKESK. V lost 0 bases, J lost 4 bases, and 16 bases lay in between. CDR3 bases: TGTGCCAGCAGCCAAGAAGGACGTAACGCGTTCGGAAACACCATATATTTT. Translated, it gives CASSQEGRNAFGNTIYF.

V is TRBV5-1 and J is TRBJ2-7, with no clear D. Trimming stripped 5 bases from V and 3 bases from J, with 15 bases between. CDR1 is SGHRS and CDR2 is YFSETQ in the germline V gene. The CDR3 runs to 14 residues. The CDR3 spells CASRKEAQDYEQYF. The CDR3 nucleotides read TGCGCCAGCAGAAAAGAAGCGCAAGACTACGAGCAGTACTTC.

The chain combines TRBV20-1 with TRBJ1-1; no clear D gene. With 5 bases removed from V and 5 bases from J, the gap between germline ends came to 9 bases. CDR3 size: 11 residues. Per germline, CDR1 DFQATT and CDR2 SNEGSKA (reference sequence). CDR3 in amino acids: CSAYPETEAFF. CDR3 nucleotide sequence: TGCAGTGCTTACCCGGAGACTGAAGCTTTCTTT.

The V call is TRBV4-3, the J call TRBJ2-5, with TRBD2 matching 9 bases. CDR3 length: 16 amino acids. V was clipped by 3 bases and J by 2 bases; unmatched bases: 7. The germline gives CDR1 LGHNA, CDR2 YSLEER. Here the CDR3 reads CASSQGLASGQETQYF. DNA for the CDR3: TGCGCCAGCAGCCAGGGACTAGCTTCGGGGCAAGAGACCCAGTACTTC.

This clone is a singleton in its sample. V is TRBV27 and J is TRBJ1-2; 7 positions match TRBD1. CDR1 and CDR2 (germline): MNHEY, SMNVEV (reference sequence). Trimming took 5 bases from V and 7 from J; bases not matched to a gene: 10. CDR3 length: 14 amino acids. The CDR3 bases are TGTGCCAGCAGTACTCAGGGGGATCCCCCTGGCTACACCTTC. Amino acid sequence: CASSTQGDPPGYTF.